Described below is a single T cell receptor beta chain sequence and its context. No cognate antigen has been identified for it. Base qualities are not provided; no much larger clone lies one nucleotide away. V has 2 bases trimmed and J has 6 bases trimmed; junction bases matching no gene number 4. From its cysteine to its phenylalanine, the CDR3 spans 15 amino acids. Just CDR3 DNA is preserved here, 45 bases in frame from base 1. The germline V gene yields SGHRS for CDR1 and YFSETQ for CDR2. TCRbeta CDR3 regions were amplified from genomic DNA by means of the immunoSEQ Assay, a bias-controlled multiplex PCR. Turning to the authors' computational methods: Nucleated cell counts per sample were estimated from amplification of reference gene primers within the assay. Sequence reads were collapsed and filtered to measure the absolute abundance of every unique TCRbeta CDR3 rearrangement. For each sample, productive Simpson clonality was calculated by taking the square root of Simpson's diversity index across productive rearrangements. Held by TCRdb, this immuneACCESS table contains in-frame sequences only and omits some clones. Under half of the omission traces to an unresolved V gene where checked; the cause of the rest is unknown. That table supplies the V and J calls and clone size; D and trimming were determined from the DNA. Across this sample there are approximately 97,000 clones, with 70% to 90% seen only once. Of the sample, roughly 2% falls within the top ten clones.

Each collaborating institution followed its own protocols to collect whole blood in K2EDTA tubes. For TCRbeta analysis, collaborators shipped samples in one of three forms: frozen whole blood, isolated PBMCs, or DNA extracted from either of those sample types. This record comes from a study of blood T cell repertoires in COVID-19 (dated by TCRdb to 2020 to 2021). In terms of the full investigation: Samples covering the acute and convalescent phases of COVID-19 were provided by collaborators in the United States, Italy and Spain. HLA class I and class II types, where available, came from metadata supplied by the sample provider rather than from assay-based typing. A de-identified subject ID, COVID-19 status, age in years and sex were almost always included in the sample metadata. The prospective study material was composed of cDNA or gDNA derived from T cells, B-cell-depleted T cells, or PBMCs. The samples were drawn from the first 160 participants of the ongoing ImmuneRACE study and from under 1,500 subjects provided by 6 global collaborators. The repertoires were made available in a free public database intended to serve as a resource for research on the immune response to SARS-CoV-2. Deeply sampled blood TCRbeta repertoires from subjects exposed to, actively infected with, or recovered from COVID-19 were included in the dataset. Study-level results and caveats: How much clinical and demographic metadata was included differed by source and by participant, and the metadata was provided uncurated.

This chain joins TRBV5-1 to TRBJ1-6; 8 junctional bases match TRBD1. The receptor was isolated from a man aged 50-59 years with active COVID-19. Material: peripheral blood. At the DNA level, the sequence is TGCGCCAGCAGCTTTGCAGGGGGCTTTAATTCACCCCTCCACTTT. It encodes CASSFAGGFNSPLHF.